The 17 T cell receptor beta chains in this list originate from one sample, sequenced in a study of T-cell reconstitution after alpha-beta-depleted transplantation in children. Researchers prepared the TCRbeta library using unique molecular identifiers, the study reports. TCRdb redid the calling of the PCR reads with MiXCR, one entry per CDR3 protein. The sample consists of around 78,000 distinct CDR3 sequences, roughly 6.6% of them appearing once. The specimen comprised PBMCs from the stem cell graft donor, sampled from the stem cell graft. The receptors stem from a human donor who donated a stem cell graft to a child with acute lymphoblastic leukemia.

This clonotype was counted between two and nine times. A much larger clonotype is one base distant, so this may be a read error. This rearrangement joins TRBV12-3 or TRBV12-4 to TRBJ2-5, with D uncertain. The CDR3 totals 11 residues. V lost 3 bases, J lost 4 bases, and 3 bases lay in between. In DNA, the CDR3 is TGTGCCAGCAGTTTTGGAGAGACCCAGTACTTC. This translates into CASSFGETQYF.

This clonotype was counted ten times or more. The J gene is TRBJ1-2, the V gene TRBV4-2; D may be TRBD1 (6 bases). There are 13 residues in the CDR3. The V and J ends lost 3 bases and 6 bases respectively, with 11 bases between them. The germline gives CDR1 LGHNA, CDR2 YNFKEQ. The CDR3 sequence: CASSQQGGNGYTF. The CDR3 DNA follows: TGTGCCAGCAGCCAGCAAGGGGGTAATGGCTACACCTTC.

This clonotype was detected many times. The genes are TRBV12-3 or TRBV12-4 and TRBJ2-1; 7 bases align to TRBD2. The CDR3 loop spans 15 amino acids. V lost 3 bases to trimming and J lost 8 bases; unmatched junction nucleotides: 10. The CDR3 here is CASSLSGWEGDEQFF. CDR3 sequence (DNA): TGTGCCAGCAGTTTGTCGGGATGGGAGGGAGATGAGCAGTTCTTC.

About this clonotype: Mismatch with germline at one junction end may stem from a read error. J is TRBJ1-1 and V is TRBV5-4; TRBD1 might be the D (6 bases). This CDR3 is built from 14 residues. CDR1 and CDR2 from the germline V gene are SGHNT and YYREEE (reference sequence). The CDR3: CAFHRAGMNSEPFF. CDR3 bases: TGTGCCTTCCACAGGGCAGGCATGAACTCTGAACCTTTCTTT.

This clonotype was detected only a few times. The chain combines TRBV6-4 with TRBJ2-3, with 8 bases aligning to TRBD2. The V gene's germline CDR1 is MRHNA and CDR2 SNTAGT. V lost 6 bases, J lost 3 bases, and 11 bases stayed unmatched. The CDR3 is 16 amino acids. CDR3 nucleotides: TGTGCCAGCAGCCTCAGCGGGAGCGGTAGGACAGATACGCAGTATTTT. Its protein is CASSLSGSGRTDTQYF.

This clonotype was picked up many times. The rearrangement joins TRBV6-5 to TRBJ1-1; TRBD1 might be the D (6 bases). Germline-derived CDR1 and CDR2 are MNHEY and SVGAGI. The CDR3 has 14 amino acids. V lost 5 bases to trimming and J lost 7 bases, with 17 bases between them. The CDR3 coding sequence is TGTGCCAGCAGTCGGATCGGGGGGCCCGATGAAGCTTTCTTT. This translates into CASSRIGGPDEAFF.

This clonotype was observed at least ten times. CDR3 in DNA: TGTGCCAGCAGCTTAGCCGGGGGCAGCAGGGATGAGCAGTTCTTC. Translating it yields CASSLAGGSRDEQFF. This sequence joins TRBV7-9 and TRBJ2-1; D might be TRBD1 or TRBD2, each matching 6 bases. The germline CDR1 and CDR2 sequences are SEHNR and FQNEAQ (reference sequence). Trimming removed 0 bases at V and 8 bases at J, with 14 bases between. The CDR3 is 15 amino acids.

At least ten counts were recorded for this clonotype. This sequence joins TRBV24-1 and TRBJ2-1; D assignment may be TRBD1 or TRBD2 (5 bases each). V lost 2 bases and J 8 bases, leaving 15 bases between the germline ends. The CDR3 is 15 residues long. Germline-derived CDR1 and CDR2 are KGHDR and SFDVKD. The CDR3 sequence: CATSDSSQGLDEQFF. The CDR3 region has the DNA TGTGCCACCAGTGATTCTAGCCAGGGCTTGGATGAGCAGTTCTTC.

This chain links TRBV7-3 with TRBJ2-3, with 9 bases that match TRBD1. This CDR3 contains 16 residues. V was pared by 5 bases and J by 5 bases, with 11 bases of the junction left unmatched. Germline CDR1 is SGHTA and CDR2 is FQGTGA. The CDR3 DNA is TGTGCCAGCAGCCTTAGGGGACAGGGTTGGGGAGATACGCAGTATTTT. It codes for CASSLRGQGWGDTQYF.

This clonotype was found many times. V usage is TRBV12-3 or TRBV12-4 and J usage is TRBJ2-4; D gene unclear. Trimming left V 2 bases short and J 3 bases short, with 5 bases between. The CDR3 totals 13 residues. CDR3 sequence (DNA): TGTGCCAGCAGTTTACTGGACAAAAACATTCAGTACTTC. Translating gives CASSLLDKNIQYF.

This clonotype was seen ten or more times. The J gene is TRBJ2-6, the V gene TRBV11-2; 7 nucleotides align to TRBD1. Trimming removed 5 bases from V and 2 bases from J; junction bases left unmatched: 9. Germline values: CDR1 SGHAT, CDR2 FQNNGV. The CDR3 runs to 17 residues. The CDR3: CASSRGGLRTGANVLTF. CDR3 coding DNA: TGTGCCAGCAGCAGAGGGGGCCTGAGGACTGGGGCCAACGTCCTGACTTTC.

This clonotype was picked up many times. This chain joins TRBV7-9 and TRBJ1-3; D is unclear. V was pared by 1 base and J by 0 bases, with 7 bases between. The length of the CDR3 is 15 residues. Germline V lookup: CDR1 SEHNR, CDR2 FQNEAQ (reference sequence). CDR3 protein: CASSLGSLSGNTIYF. CDR3 sequence (DNA): TGTGCCAGCAGCTTAGGCAGCCTCTCTGGAAACACCATATATTTT.

This chain connects TRBV20-1 to TRBJ2-1; a weak D match, TRBD2 (6 bases). The CDR3 loop spans 16 amino acids. Looked up from germline, CDR1 is DFQATT and CDR2 is SNEGSKA (reference sequence). V lost 1 base and J 5 bases, leaving 18 bases between the germline ends. The CDR3 loop is CSARVKLAETHNEQFF. The CDR3 nucleotides are TGCAGTGCTAGAGTCAAGTTAGCGGAGACTCACAATGAGCAGTTCTTC.

The chain joins TRBV7-9 to TRBJ1-2, with a possible D match to TRBD1 (5 bases). CDR1 and CDR2 from the germline V gene are SEHNR and FQNEAQ (reference sequence). Trimming cost V 0 bases and J 6 bases, with 17 bases left between them. The CDR3 consists of 16 residues. The CDR3 loop reads CASSLADTQAKDGYTF. The DNA for the CDR3 is TGTGCCAGCAGCTTAGCGGATACACAGGCCAAAGATGGCTACACCTTC.

This clonotype appeared many times. The gene calls are TRBV12-3 or TRBV12-4 and TRBJ2-7, with D uncertain. V lost 1 base and J lost 3, with 13 bases in between. The CDR3 sequence is 15 residues long. The CDR3 spells CASSLGSPSFYEQYF. The CDR3 bases are TGTGCCAGCAGTTTAGGGTCCCCAAGCTTCTACGAGCAGTACTTC.

This clonotype was detected ten times or more. The chain links TRBV27 to TRBJ1-2; 8 bases map to TRBD1. Germline V gene sequence: CDR1 MNHEY, CDR2 SMNVEV (reference sequence). Trimming at V came to 4 bases and at J to 8 bases, leaving 12 bases not matched to a gene. This CDR3 has 15 residues. The CDR3 bases are TGTGCCAGCAGTTCGAATCGACAGGGGACGGGCGGCTACACCTTC. Translated: CASSSNRQGTGGYTF.

This clonotype turned up a few times. V usage is TRBV9 and J usage is TRBJ2-3; 9 bases are shared with TRBD2. Per the germline V gene, CDR1 is SGDLS and CDR2 is YYNGEE. This CDR3 has 17 amino acids. V lost 0 bases and J lost 5; bases outside the gene matches: 10. The CDR3 is CASSVDGGELAGDTQYF. The CDR3 bases are TGTGCCAGCAGCGTAGATGGTGGGGAACTAGCGGGAGATACGCAGTATTTT.